These T cell receptor beta chains were read from a single sample in a study of blood T cell repertoires in COVID-19. The assay was immunoSEQ multiplex PCR, and TCRdb's table has in-frame clones only and misses some. Among some 57,000 clones listed, 85% to 90% were seen once. Sequenced sample: peripheral blood. The receptors were sampled from a man aged 70 or older with acute or convalescent COVID-19. Each CDR3 is given with its conserved first and last residue. A D gene is named only where the DNA matches it firmly. Some rows have no size entry. The others give once, few or many, or a class for an expanded clone.

d_gene: NA
j_gene: TRBJ1-1
abundance: few
len: 14
v_gene: TRBV12-5
CDR3nt: TGTGCTAGTGGTTTAGATGTGGCGGGGGCAAAAGCTTTCTTT
CDR3aa: CASGLDVAGAKAFF

d_gene: TRBD1
j_gene: TRBJ1-6
abundance: NA
len: 15
v_gene: TRBV7-2
CDR3nt: TGTGCCAGCAGACCTACCGGGACAGGGGATTCACCCCTCCACTTT
CDR3aa: CASRPTGTGDSPLHF

d_gene: TRBD1
j_gene: TRBJ1-2
abundance: NA
len: 14
v_gene: TRBV5-1
CDR3nt: TGCGCCAGCAGCCGAGAGGGGGCGCTTGGTGGCTACACCTTC
CDR3aa: CASSREGALGGYTF

d_gene: NA
j_gene: TRBJ2-1
abundance: NA
len: 14
v_gene: TRBV5-1
CDR3nt: TGCGCCAGCAGCTTTGATAGCTCCTACAATGAGCAGTTCTTC
CDR3aa: CASSFDSSYNEQFF

d_gene: NA
j_gene: TRBJ2-7
abundance: few
len: 15
v_gene: TRBV5-4
CDR3nt: TGTGCCAGCAGCTTGGGTGGACAGTCCTCCTACGAGCAGTACTTC
CDR3aa: CASSLGGQSSYEQYF

d_gene: NA
j_gene: TRBJ2-7
abundance: NA
len: 11
v_gene: TRBV28
CDR3nt: TGTGCCAGCAGTTTCCGAGTAGAGCAGTACTTC
CDR3aa: CASSFRVEQYF

d_gene: NA
j_gene: TRBJ2-3
abundance: NA
len: 14
v_gene: TRBV5-4
CDR3nt: TGTGCCAGCAGCACCTCGGGATTCGGAGATACGCAGTATTTT
CDR3aa: CASSTSGFGDTQYF

d_gene: TRBD1
j_gene: TRBJ1-3
abundance: NA
len: 12
v_gene: TRBV3-1/TRBV3-2
CDR3nt: TGTGCCAGCGGGACAGCTGGAAACACCATATATTTT
CDR3aa: CASGTAGNTIYF

d_gene: TRBD2
j_gene: TRBJ2-5
abundance: NA
len: 18
v_gene: TRBV28
CDR3nt: TGTGCCAGCAGTTCGTGGACTAGCGGGACACCGCTGAAAGAGACCCAGTACTTC
CDR3aa: CASSSWTSGTPLKETQYF

d_gene: NA
j_gene: TRBJ1-6
abundance: NA
len: 14
v_gene: TRBV28
CDR3nt: TGTGCCAGCAGCCTGGGGGGAGGAAATTCACCCCTCCACTTT
CDR3aa: CASSLGGGNSPLHF

d_gene: NA
j_gene: TRBJ2-4
abundance: once
len: 10
v_gene: TRBV5-1
CDR3nt: TGCGCCAGCACCCTAAACATTCAGTACTTC
CDR3aa: CASTLNIQYF

d_gene: TRBD1
j_gene: TRBJ1-2
abundance: NA
len: 13
v_gene: TRBV28
CDR3nt: TGTGCCAGCAGGGCCCCGACAGGGAAAGGCTACACCTTC
CDR3aa: CASRAPTGKGYTF

d_gene: NA
j_gene: TRBJ1-2
abundance: NA
len: 15
v_gene: TRBV9
CDR3nt: TGTGCCAGCAGCGCAGGCGGGTTAGGTGACTATGGCTACACCTTC
CDR3aa: CASSAGGLGDYGYTF

d_gene: TRBD2
j_gene: TRBJ2-2
abundance: once
len: 16
v_gene: TRBV28
CDR3nt: TGTGCCAGCAGTTTTGCGGCTAGCGGGAAACGGGGGGAGCTGTTTTTT
CDR3aa: CASSFAASGKRGELFF

d_gene: NA
j_gene: TRBJ2-7
abundance: few
len: 13
v_gene: TRBV28
CDR3nt: TGTGCCAGCAACCGGGCAGGGTCCTACGAGCAGTACTTC
CDR3aa: CASNRAGSYEQYF

d_gene: NA
j_gene: TRBJ1-6
abundance: NA
len: 15
v_gene: TRBV5-6
CDR3nt: TGTGCCAGCAGCTTTTTGGGGGCGGATAATTCACCCCTCCACTTT
CDR3aa: CASSFLGADNSPLHF

d_gene: NA
j_gene: TRBJ2-7
abundance: NA
len: 12
v_gene: TRBV5-1
CDR3nt: TGCGCCAGCAGCTTGACAGCCTACGAGCAGTACTTC
CDR3aa: CASSLTAYEQYF

d_gene: NA
j_gene: TRBJ2-7
abundance: NA
len: 14
v_gene: TRBV6-5
CDR3nt: TGTGCCAGCACCCGGGGTGAGGGCTCCTACGAGCAGTACTTC
CDR3aa: CASTRGEGSYEQYF

d_gene: NA
j_gene: TRBJ2-3
abundance: NA
len: 14
v_gene: TRBV3-1/TRBV3-2
CDR3nt: TGTGCCAGCAGACTGGAGGGGAGCACAGATACGCAGTATTTT
CDR3aa: CASRLEGSTDTQYF

d_gene: NA
j_gene: TRBJ2-3
abundance: NA
len: 14
v_gene: TRBV5-1
CDR3nt: TGCGCCAGCAACGAACCGGGAGTGTCAGATACGCAGTATTTT
CDR3aa: CASNEPGVSDTQYF

d_gene: TRBD1
j_gene: TRBJ2-5
abundance: NA
len: 13
v_gene: TRBV24-1
CDR3nt: TGTGCCACCAGCCCAGGGGGCAGAGAGACCCAGTACTTC
CDR3aa: CATSPGGRETQYF

d_gene: NA
j_gene: TRBJ2-3
abundance: NA
len: 16
v_gene: TRBV27
CDR3nt: TGTGCCAGCAGTTTAGTCGGAGGGTACAGCACAGATACGCAGTATTTT
CDR3aa: CASSLVGGYSTDTQYF

d_gene: NA
j_gene: TRBJ1-2
abundance: NA
len: 10
v_gene: TRBV20-1
CDR3nt: TGCAGTGCTAGACAGTTTGGCTACACCTTC
CDR3aa: CSARQFGYTF

d_gene: TRBD1
j_gene: TRBJ1-5
abundance: NA
len: 13
v_gene: TRBV2
CDR3nt: TGTGCCAGCAGTACAGGGGCTAATCAGCCCCAGCATTTT
CDR3aa: CASSTGANQPQHF

d_gene: NA
j_gene: TRBJ2-7
abundance: NA
len: 19
v_gene: TRBV7-2
CDR3nt: TGTGCCAGCAGCTTAAGGCTTGCAGCGGGACATGAGGGACGCCACGAGCAGTACTTC
CDR3aa: CASSLRLAAGHEGRHEQYF

d_gene: TRBD2
j_gene: TRBJ2-3
abundance: NA
len: 18
v_gene: TRBV3-1/TRBV3-2
CDR3nt: TGTGCCAGCAGCCAAGAGGGACTAGCGGGGGGCGGGACAGATACGCAGTATTTT
CDR3aa: CASSQEGLAGGGTDTQYF

d_gene: TRBD2
j_gene: TRBJ2-1
abundance: once
len: 13
v_gene: TRBV6-5
CDR3nt: TGTGCCAGCGGACTAGAACCGTACAATGAGCAGTTCTTC
CDR3aa: CASGLEPYNEQFF

d_gene: TRBD1
j_gene: TRBJ2-7
abundance: NA
len: 16
v_gene: TRBV10-2
CDR3nt: TGCGCCAGCAGTGATACAGGGGGCTTACCCTCCTACGAGCAGTACTTC
CDR3aa: CASSDTGGLPSYEQYF

d_gene: TRBD1
j_gene: TRBJ2-5
abundance: NA
len: 14
v_gene: TRBV24-1
CDR3nt: TGTGCCACCAGTCAGGGACAGGTTGGGGAGACCCAGTACTTC
CDR3aa: CATSQGQVGETQYF

d_gene: TRBD1
j_gene: TRBJ1-5
abundance: NA
len: 14
v_gene: TRBV19
CDR3nt: TGTGCCAGTAGGAGGACAGGGGGTCAGGGGCCCCAGCATTTT
CDR3aa: CASRRTGGQGPQHF

d_gene: TRBD1
j_gene: TRBJ1-2
abundance: NA
len: 14
v_gene: TRBV6-6
CDR3nt: TGTGCCAGCAGGATCCCGGGACAGGAGGACGGCTACACCTTC
CDR3aa: CASRIPGQEDGYTF

d_gene: TRBD1
j_gene: TRBJ1-4
abundance: NA
len: 15
v_gene: TRBV7-9
CDR3nt: TGTGCCAGCAGCTTAGCCGGGACAGGCTCTGAAAAACTGTTTTTT
CDR3aa: CASSLAGTGSEKLFF

d_gene: TRBD1
j_gene: TRBJ1-2
abundance: NA
len: 12
v_gene: TRBV27
CDR3nt: TGTGCCAGCAGCCCGACAGGGGCTGGCTACACCTTC
CDR3aa: CASSPTGAGYTF

d_gene: TRBD2
j_gene: TRBJ2-2
abundance: NA
len: 15
v_gene: TRBV24-1
CDR3nt: TGTGCCACCAGTGATTCCGCGGGGGGGACCGGGGAGCTGTTTTTT
CDR3aa: CATSDSAGGTGELFF

d_gene: NA
j_gene: TRBJ1-1
abundance: NA
len: 13
v_gene: TRBV3-1/TRBV3-2
CDR3nt: TGTGCCAGCAGCCCACAGGGGAACACTGAAGCTTTCTTT
CDR3aa: CASSPQGNTEAFF

d_gene: NA
j_gene: TRBJ1-5
abundance: NA
len: 12
v_gene: TRBV28
CDR3nt: TGTGCCAGCAGTCTGTTCAATCAGCCCCAGCATTTT
CDR3aa: CASSLFNQPQHF

d_gene: NA
j_gene: TRBJ2-5
abundance: NA
len: 14
v_gene: TRBV6-6
CDR3nt: TGTGCCAGCAGCCACGTCGGGAGCCAAGAGACCCAGTACTTC
CDR3aa: CASSHVGSQETQYF

d_gene: NA
j_gene: TRBJ2-5
abundance: NA
len: 14
v_gene: TRBV5-8
CDR3nt: TGTGCCAGCAGCGGGGCGCGTGGCCAAGAGACCCAGTACTTC
CDR3aa: CASSGARGQETQYF

d_gene: TRBD2
j_gene: TRBJ2-7
abundance: NA
len: 16
v_gene: TRBV4-1
CDR3nt: TGCGCCAGCAGCCCCCACCCTAGCGGGAGTTCCTACGAGCAGTACTTC
CDR3aa: CASSPHPSGSSYEQYF

d_gene: NA
j_gene: TRBJ1-6
abundance: NA
len: 15
v_gene: TRBV3-1/TRBV3-2
CDR3nt: TGTGCCAGCAGCCATTATAGACAGAATAATTCACCCCTCCACTTT
CDR3aa: CASSHYRQNNSPLHF

d_gene: NA
j_gene: TRBJ2-5
abundance: NA
len: 13
v_gene: TRBV24-1
CDR3nt: TGTGCCACCAGTGATTTGGTTCGGGAGACCCAGTACTTC
CDR3aa: CATSDLVRETQYF

d_gene: TRBD1
j_gene: TRBJ1-1
abundance: NA
len: 15
v_gene: TRBV7-9
CDR3nt: TGTGCCAGCAGCTTAGGGGGGACAGATTACACTGAAGCTTTCTTT
CDR3aa: CASSLGGTDYTEAFF